Listed below are T cell receptor beta chains from one sample, sequenced in a study of circulating CD8 cells and anti-PD-1 response in melanoma. MiXCR, run by TCRdb on the reads, gives a single entry per CDR3 protein. The sample holds 600 to 850 distinct CDR3 sequences, around 4.8% seen once. The material was CD8+ T cells from PBMCs, obtained at baseline or after one month of anti-PD-1 therapy (not recorded which). These receptors all stem from a human donor with melanoma. The CDR3 runs from the conserved cysteine through the conserved F or W. A D gene is named only where the DNA matches it firmly. Rows give clone size only sometimes, using once, few, many, or a class for an expanded clone.

j_call	d_call	v_call	clone_size	cdr3_nt	cdr3_aa
TRBJ2-1	-	TRBV4-3	medium-sized	TGCGCCAGCAGCCAAGAAGGGGGGGAAGAGCAGTTCTTC	CASSQEGGEEQFF
TRBJ2-3	TRBD2	TRBV2	large	TGTGCCAGCAGTGAACCGACTAGCCGTACGCAGTATTTT	CASSEPTSRTQYF
TRBJ2-5	TRBD2	TRBV27	large	TGTGCCAGCAGTTTATCGGGGGGGCAAGAGACCCAGTACTTC	CASSLSGGQETQYF
TRBJ1-1	-	TRBV29-1	large	TGCAGCGTCCGGGGCTCTGAAGCTTTCTTT	CSVRGSEAFF
TRBJ2-7	-	TRBV7-2	large	TGTGCCAGCAGCCCACGGGGGGCCCCGAGCTACGAGCAGTACTTC	CASSPRGAPSYEQYF
TRBJ2-1	TRBD2	TRBV7-2	large	TGTGCCAGCAGCCCGGGGGGGCTAGCGGGGCGGTACAATGAGCAGTTCTTC	CASSPGGLAGRYNEQFF
TRBJ2-1	-	TRBV4-3	medium-sized	TGCGCCAGCAGCCAACTGGATGGCCACCCCTACAATGAGCAGCTCTTC	CASSQLDGHPYNEQLF
TRBJ2-1	TRBD1	TRBV9	medium-sized	TGTGCCAGCAGCGGGGGGACAGCTTACAATGAGCAGTTCTTC	CASSGGTAYNEQFF
TRBJ1-1	-	TRBV19	medium-sized	TGTGCCAGTAGTATAGATTTTCGGCAGGTAGGAGACACTGAAGCTTTCTTT	CASSIDFRQVGDTEAFF
TRBJ1-6	TRBD1	TRBV7-9	large	TGTGCCAGCAGCTTCCACGACCGACAGGGAGCTGGTTCACCCCTCCACTTT	CASSFHDRQGAGSPLHF
TRBJ2-2	-	TRBV27	large	TGTGCCAGCAGTTTTGGAAACACCGGGGAGCTGTTTTTT	CASSFGNTGELFF
TRBJ2-1	TRBD2	TRBV6-4	medium-sized	TGTGCCAGCAGTGACTTAGGCGGGGGGGCGCATGAGCAGTTCTTC	CASSDLGGGAHEQFF
TRBJ2-5	-	TRBV7-2	-	TGCGCCAGCGGCTTAGGAGTAGCCTGGGGCCTAGAGACCCAGTACTTC	CASGLGVAWGLETQYF
TRBJ2-7	TRBD1	TRBV5-4	large	TGTGCCAGCAGCTTTGGCAGGGGGCCCTCCTACGAGCAGTACTTC	CASSFGRGPSYEQYF
TRBJ1-2	-	TRBV18	large	TGTGCCAGCTCACCCGGGACAAAGTCTAACTATGGCTACACCTTC	CASSPGTKSNYGYTF
TRBJ2-7	TRBD1	TRBV28	medium-sized	TGTGCCAGCAGTTTAGTTCCAGGGGGAGACTACGAGCAGTACTTC	CASSLVPGGDYEQYF
TRBJ2-1	TRBD1	TRBV3-1	large	TGTGCCAGCAGCACCTTCCCGGGACAGGTCTACAATGAGCAGTTCTTC	CASSTFPGQVYNEQFF
TRBJ2-1	-	TRBV29-1	large	TGCAGCGGCTACAGGGTGAAGGTTTACAATGAGCAGTTCTTC	CSGYRVKVYNEQFF
TRBJ2-7	TRBD2	TRBV29-1	large	TGCAGCGTCATAAGCGGGGAAAGCTCCTACGAGCAGTACTTC	CSVISGESSYEQYF
TRBJ2-7	TRBD1	TRBV19	-	TGTGCCAGTAGTTTTGACAGGGGAATCGGCGAGCAGTACTTC	CASSFDRGIGEQYF
TRBJ2-7	-	TRBV27	large	TGTGCCAGCAGTTTATCTGGACAGGGAGGGTCCTACGAGCAGTACTTC	CASSLSGQGGSYEQYF
TRBJ1-2	-	TRBV29-1	large	TGCAGCGTTGAAGGACTGAAGGCGGGGGGCTATGGCTACACCTTC	CSVEGLKAGGYGYTF
TRBJ2-3	-	TRBV4-1	few	TGCGCCAGCAGCCCCGAGGGGGTGGTTAGCACAGATACGCAGTATTTT	CASSPEGVVSTDTQYF